This T cell receptor beta chain appears in the sequencing data of a study of control samples from healthy donors and cancer patients. This table comes from immunoSEQ multiplex PCR, and its TCRdb copy is limited to in-frame clones, with some not included. Here the sample spans 150,000 to 200,000 clones, about 90% being singletons. Germline V gene lookup returns CDR1 KGHSH and CDR2 LQKENI. V dropped 1 base and J dropped 0 bases, with 13 bases sitting between them. This CDR3 is built from 17 residues. This chain connects TRBV18 to TRBJ1-3; D unclear. The source of this sequence is a man between 25 and 39 years old in good health. The material sequenced was blood. The CDR3 coding sequence is TGTGCCAGCTCACCACAAGCACGGTCGAGCTCTGGAAACACCATATATTTT. The encoded protein is CASSPQARSSSGNTIYF.